Below are 2 T cell receptor beta chains sequenced from a single sample in a study of T cell changes during pregnancy in multiple sclerosis. TCRdb's copy holds only in-frame clones and misses some; the assay was immunoSEQ multiplex PCR. The sample shows tens of thousands of clones, 92% of them seen only once. The sample in question was peripheral blood, obtained in the first trimester of pregnancy. Receptor source: a female donor in good health, enrolled as a control in a pregnancy study.

The chain recombines TRBV6-5 with TRBJ2-7; 10 nucleotides align to TRBD1. Germline CDR1 reads MNHEY; CDR2 reads SVGAGI. V dropped 5 bases and J dropped 7; count of bases not matched to a gene: 11. The CDR3 consists of 15 residues. The CDR3 bases are TGTGCCAGCAGTCAGACACGACAGGGGGCGCGGGAGCAGTACTTC. Amino acid sequence: CASSQTRQGAREQYF.

The chain joins TRBV28 to TRBJ1-3, with a weak D call TRBD1 (6 bases). Germline V gene sequence: CDR1 MDHEN, CDR2 SYDVKM. The CDR3 spans 15 residues. Trimming pared 6 bases from V and 0 bases from J, leaving 12 bases between. This CDR3 is CASSSGEHSGNTIYF. The DNA of the CDR3 is TGTGCCAGCAGCTCAGGGGAACACTCTGGAAACACCATATATTTT.